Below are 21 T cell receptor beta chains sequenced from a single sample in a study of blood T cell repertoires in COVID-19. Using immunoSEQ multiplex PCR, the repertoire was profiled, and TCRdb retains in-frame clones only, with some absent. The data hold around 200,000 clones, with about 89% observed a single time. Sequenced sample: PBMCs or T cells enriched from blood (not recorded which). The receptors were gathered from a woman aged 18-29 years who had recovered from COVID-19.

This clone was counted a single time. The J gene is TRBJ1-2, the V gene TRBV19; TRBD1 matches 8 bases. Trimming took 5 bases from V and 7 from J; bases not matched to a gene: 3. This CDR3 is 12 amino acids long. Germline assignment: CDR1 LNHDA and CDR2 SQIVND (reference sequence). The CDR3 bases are TGTGCCAGTAGTGGGACAGGCCCTGGCTACACCTTC. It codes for CASSGTGPGYTF. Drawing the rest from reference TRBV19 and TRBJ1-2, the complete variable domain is DGGITQSPKYLFRKEGQNVTLSCEQNLNHDAMYWYRQDPGQGLRLIYYSQIVNDFQKGDIAEGYSVSREKKESFPLTVTSAQKNPTAFYLCASSGTGPGYTFGSGTRLTVV.

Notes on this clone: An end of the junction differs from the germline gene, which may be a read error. CDR3 region: CSGCLDREGFF. CDR3 bases: TGCAGCGGGTGCTTGGACAGGGAAGGTTTCTTT. The J gene is TRBJ1-1, the V gene TRBV29-1; 8 bases are shared with TRBD1. Per the germline V gene, CDR1 is SQVTM and CDR2 is ANQGSEA. The CDR3 spans 11 residues.

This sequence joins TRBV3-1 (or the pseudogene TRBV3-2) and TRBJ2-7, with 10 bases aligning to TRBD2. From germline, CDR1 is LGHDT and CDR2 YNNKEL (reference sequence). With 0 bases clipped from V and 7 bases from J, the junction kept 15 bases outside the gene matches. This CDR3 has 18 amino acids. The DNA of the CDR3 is TGTGCCAGCAGCCAAGAATGGCTAGCGGGAGACCCCTTAGGAGAGCAGTACTTC. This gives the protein CASSQEWLAGDPLGEQYF.

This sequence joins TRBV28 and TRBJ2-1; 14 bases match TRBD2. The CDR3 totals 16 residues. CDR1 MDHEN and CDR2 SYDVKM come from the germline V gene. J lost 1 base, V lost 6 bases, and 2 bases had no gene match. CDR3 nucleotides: TGTGCCAGCAGGGGACTAGCGGGAGATTCCTACAATGAGCAGTTCTTC. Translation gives CASRGLAGDSYNEQFF.

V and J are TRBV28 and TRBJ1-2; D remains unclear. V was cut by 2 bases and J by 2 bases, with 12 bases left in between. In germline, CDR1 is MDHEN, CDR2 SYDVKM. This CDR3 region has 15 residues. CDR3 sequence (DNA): TGTGCCAGCAGTTTAACAAGACTTACCAACTATGGCTACACCTTC. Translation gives CASSLTRLTNYGYTF.

CDR3 DNA sequence: TGTGCCAGCAGCTTAAGGGGGCCCCCGTTGGATGAGCAGTTCTTC. Residues: CASSLRGPPLDEQFF. The chain links TRBV7-3 to TRBJ2-1, with D possibly TRBD1 on 6 matching bases. V lost 1 base, J lost 8 bases, and 15 bases lay in between. Germline V CDR1 and CDR2: SGHTA, FQGTGA. This CDR3 contains 15 residues.

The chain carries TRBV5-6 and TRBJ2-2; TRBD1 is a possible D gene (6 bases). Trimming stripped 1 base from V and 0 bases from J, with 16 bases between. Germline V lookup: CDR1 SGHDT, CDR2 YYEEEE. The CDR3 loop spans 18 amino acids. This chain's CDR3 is CASSLYPATGSNTGELFF. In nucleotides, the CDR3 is TGTGCCAGCAGCTTGTATCCCGCCACAGGGTCGAACACCGGGGAGCTGTTTTTT.

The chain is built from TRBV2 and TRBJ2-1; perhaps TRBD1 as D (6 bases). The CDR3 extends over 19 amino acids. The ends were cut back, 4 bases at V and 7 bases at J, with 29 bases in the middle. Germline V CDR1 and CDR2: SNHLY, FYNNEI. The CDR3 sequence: CASSGTRGSLIPPRNEQFF. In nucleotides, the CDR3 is TGTGCCAGCAGTGGGACAAGGGGGTCCCTCATACCCCCTAGAAATGAGCAGTTCTTC.

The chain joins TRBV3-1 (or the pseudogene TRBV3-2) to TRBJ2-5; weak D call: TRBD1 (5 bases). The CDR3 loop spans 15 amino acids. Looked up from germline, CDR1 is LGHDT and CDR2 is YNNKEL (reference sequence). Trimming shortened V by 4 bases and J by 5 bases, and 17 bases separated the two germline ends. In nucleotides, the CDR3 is TGTGCCAGCAGCCCAGGGCTAAACTCCCTCGAGACCCAGTACTTC. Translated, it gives CASSPGLNSLETQYF.

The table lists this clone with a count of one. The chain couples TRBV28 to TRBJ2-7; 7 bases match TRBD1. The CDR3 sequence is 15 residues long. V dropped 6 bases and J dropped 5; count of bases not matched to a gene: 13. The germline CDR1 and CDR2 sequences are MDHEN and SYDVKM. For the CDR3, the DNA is TGTGCCAGCAGGGGAAGGGGGCTTGAATGGAACGAGCAGTACTTC. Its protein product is CASRGRGLEWNEQYF.

The DNA of the CDR3 is TGTGCCAGCAGCCAAGATTTAGCACGCAATCAGCCCCAGCATTTT. Translated: CASSQDLARNQPQHF. The rearrangement joins TRBV3-1 (or the pseudogene TRBV3-2) to TRBJ1-5; D is uncertain. CDR3 length: 15 residues. CDR1 is LGHDT, CDR2 YNNKEL, per germline (reference sequence). The ends were cut back, 0 bases at V and 2 bases at J, with 8 bases in the middle.

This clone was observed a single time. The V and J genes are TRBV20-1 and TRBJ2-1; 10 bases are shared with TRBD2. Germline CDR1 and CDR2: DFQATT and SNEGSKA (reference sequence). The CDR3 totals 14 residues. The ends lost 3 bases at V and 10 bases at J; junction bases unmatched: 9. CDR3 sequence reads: CSASLLAGAGEQFF. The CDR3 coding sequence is TGCAGTGCTAGTCTTCTAGCGGGAGCTGGGGAGCAGTTCTTC.

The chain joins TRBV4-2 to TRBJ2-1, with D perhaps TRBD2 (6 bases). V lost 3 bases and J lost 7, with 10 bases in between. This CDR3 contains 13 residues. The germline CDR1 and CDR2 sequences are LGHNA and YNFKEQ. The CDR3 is CASSHLRGNEQFF. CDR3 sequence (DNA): TGTGCCAGCAGCCACCTCCGGGGGAATGAGCAGTTCTTC.

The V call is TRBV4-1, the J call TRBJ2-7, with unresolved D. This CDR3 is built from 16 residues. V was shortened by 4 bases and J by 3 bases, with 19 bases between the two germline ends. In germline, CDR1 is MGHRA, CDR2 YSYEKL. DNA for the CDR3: TGCGCCAGCAGCCGTCACGGGTGGTATGAGGACTACGAGCAGTACTTC. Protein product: CASSRHGWYEDYEQYF.

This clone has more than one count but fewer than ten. The DNA for the CDR3 is TGTGCCAGCAGCTTAGCGCTCGCCTCTAAGCTCTACGAGCAGTACTTC. Translation: CASSLALASKLYEQYF. The chain couples TRBV7-2 to TRBJ2-7; D unclear. V dropped 0 bases and J dropped 3 bases, with 15 bases sitting between them. Looked up from germline, CDR1 is SGHTA and CDR2 is FQGNSA. The CDR3 extends over 16 amino acids.

This CDR3 is CASSLDLGLDWDYGYTF. In DNA, the CDR3 is TGTGCCAGCAGCTTGGATTTGGGGCTCGACTGGGACTATGGCTACACCTTC. The rearrangement uses TRBV5-4 and TRBJ1-2; D may be TRBD1 (5 bases). The germline V gene has CDR1 SGHNT and CDR2 YYREEE (reference sequence). The ends were cut back, 0 bases at V and 3 bases at J, with 18 bases in the middle. This CDR3 comprises 17 residues.

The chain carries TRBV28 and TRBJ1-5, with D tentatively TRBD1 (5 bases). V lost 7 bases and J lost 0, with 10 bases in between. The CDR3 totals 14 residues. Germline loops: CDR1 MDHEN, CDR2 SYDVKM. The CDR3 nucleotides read TGTGCCAGCACCCCGGGGGGTAGCAATCAGCCCCAGCATTTT. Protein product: CASTPGGSNQPQHF.

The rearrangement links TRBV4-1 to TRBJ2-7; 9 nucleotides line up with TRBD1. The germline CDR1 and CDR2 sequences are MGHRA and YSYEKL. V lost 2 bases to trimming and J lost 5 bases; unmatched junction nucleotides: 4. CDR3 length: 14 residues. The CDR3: CASSQPTGGNEQYF. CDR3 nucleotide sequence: TGCGCCAGCAGCCAACCGACAGGGGGGAACGAGCAGTACTTC.

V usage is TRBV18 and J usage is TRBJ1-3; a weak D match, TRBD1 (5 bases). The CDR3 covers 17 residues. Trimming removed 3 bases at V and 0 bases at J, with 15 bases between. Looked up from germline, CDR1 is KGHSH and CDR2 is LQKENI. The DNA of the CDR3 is TGTGCCAGCTCACCGGCACAGGTGGGGTTCTCTGGAAACACCATATATTTT. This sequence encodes CASSPAQVGFSGNTIYF.

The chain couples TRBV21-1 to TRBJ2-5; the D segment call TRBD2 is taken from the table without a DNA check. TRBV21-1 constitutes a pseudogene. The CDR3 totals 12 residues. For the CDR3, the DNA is TGTGCCAGCAGCCTTACCCCCGGGACCCAGTACTTC. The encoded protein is CASSLTPGTQYF.

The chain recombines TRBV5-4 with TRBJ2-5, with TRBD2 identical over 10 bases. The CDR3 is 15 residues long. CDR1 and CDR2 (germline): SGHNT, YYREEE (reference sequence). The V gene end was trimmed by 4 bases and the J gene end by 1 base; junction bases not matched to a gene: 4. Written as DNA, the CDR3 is TGTGCCAGCAGCACGAAGCGGGAGGGCCAAGAGACCCAGTACTTC. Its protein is CASSTKREGQETQYF.